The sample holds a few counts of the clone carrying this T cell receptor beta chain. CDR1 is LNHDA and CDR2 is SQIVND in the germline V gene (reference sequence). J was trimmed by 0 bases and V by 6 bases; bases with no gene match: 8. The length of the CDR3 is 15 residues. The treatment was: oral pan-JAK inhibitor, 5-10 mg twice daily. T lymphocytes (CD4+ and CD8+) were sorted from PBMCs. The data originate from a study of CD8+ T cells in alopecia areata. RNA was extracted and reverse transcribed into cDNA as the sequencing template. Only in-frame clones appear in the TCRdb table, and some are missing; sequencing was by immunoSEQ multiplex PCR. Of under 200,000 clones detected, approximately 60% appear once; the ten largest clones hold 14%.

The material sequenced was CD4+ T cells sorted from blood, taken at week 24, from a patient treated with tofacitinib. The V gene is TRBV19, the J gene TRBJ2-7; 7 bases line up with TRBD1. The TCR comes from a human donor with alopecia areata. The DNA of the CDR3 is TGTGCCAGTAGCCTCAAAGGGGACAGCTCCTACGAGCAGTACTTC. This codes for CASSLKGDSSYEQYF.